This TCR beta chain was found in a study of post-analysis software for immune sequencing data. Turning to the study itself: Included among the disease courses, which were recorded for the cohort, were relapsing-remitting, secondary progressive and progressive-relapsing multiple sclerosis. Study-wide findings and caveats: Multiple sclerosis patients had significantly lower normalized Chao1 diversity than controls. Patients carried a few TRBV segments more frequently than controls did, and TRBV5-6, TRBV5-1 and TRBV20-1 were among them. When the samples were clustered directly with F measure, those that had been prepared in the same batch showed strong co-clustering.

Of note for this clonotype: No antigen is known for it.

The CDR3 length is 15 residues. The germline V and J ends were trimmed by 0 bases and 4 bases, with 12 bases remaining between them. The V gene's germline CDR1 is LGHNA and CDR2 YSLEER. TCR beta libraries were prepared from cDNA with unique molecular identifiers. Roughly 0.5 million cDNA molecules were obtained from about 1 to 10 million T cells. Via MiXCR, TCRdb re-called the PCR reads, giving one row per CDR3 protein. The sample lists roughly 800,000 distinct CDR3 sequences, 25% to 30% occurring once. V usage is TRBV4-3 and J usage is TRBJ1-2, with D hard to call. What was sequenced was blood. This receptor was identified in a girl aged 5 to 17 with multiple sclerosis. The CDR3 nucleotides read TGCGCCAGCAGCCAAGATCGGACGTGGAGCTATGGCTACACCTTC. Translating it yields CASSQDRTWSYGYTF.